This T cell receptor beta chain was recorded in a study of cytomegalovirus exposure and HLA in healthy donors. Study findings and constraints: The classifier was said to identify cytomegalovirus status with high specificity and sensitivity. TCR beta sequences reportedly predicted the HLA-A and HLA-B alleles of most subjects accurately. There were reportedly fewer N-insertions in an Asian-associated ancestry cluster than the approximately 670-donor mean, in a later analysis. Common viral pathogens were later found to be apparently linked to several of the most significant clusters.

A multiplex PCR was run with 60 Vbeta primers and 13 Jbeta primers. Produced via immunoSEQ multiplex PCR; TCRdb's table is partial and in-frame only. The table lists more than 85,000 clones, roughly 80% of them singletons. A remark on this clone: Its antigen is currently unknown.

This CDR3 comprises 15 residues. V was cut by 8 bases and J by 2 bases, with 17 bases left in between. CDR1 and CDR2 from the germline V gene are MRHNA and SNTAGT. Material: PBMCs. The chain joins TRBV6-4 to TRBJ2-3; D is perhaps TRBD2 (6 bases). This TCR came from a man aged 25 to 40 in good health and CMV-seropositive. CDR3 DNA: TGTGCCAGCGCACAAAACGGGGGAAACACAGATACGCAGTATTTT. It specifies CASAQNGGNTDTQYF.